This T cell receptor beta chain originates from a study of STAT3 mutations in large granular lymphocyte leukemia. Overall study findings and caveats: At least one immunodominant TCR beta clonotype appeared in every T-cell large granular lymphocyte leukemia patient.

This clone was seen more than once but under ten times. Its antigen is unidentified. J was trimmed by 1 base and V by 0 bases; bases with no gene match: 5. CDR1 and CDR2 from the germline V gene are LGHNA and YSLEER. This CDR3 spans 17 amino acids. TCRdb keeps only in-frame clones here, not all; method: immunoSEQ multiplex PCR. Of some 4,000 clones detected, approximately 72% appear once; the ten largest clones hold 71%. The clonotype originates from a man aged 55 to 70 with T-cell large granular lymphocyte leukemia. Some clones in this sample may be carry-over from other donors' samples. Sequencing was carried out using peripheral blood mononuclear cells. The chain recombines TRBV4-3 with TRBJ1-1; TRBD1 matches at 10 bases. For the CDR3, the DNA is TGCGCCAGCAGCCAAGATGGACAGGGGGGGCCGAACACTGAAGCTTTCTTT. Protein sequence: CASSQDGQGGPNTEAFF.